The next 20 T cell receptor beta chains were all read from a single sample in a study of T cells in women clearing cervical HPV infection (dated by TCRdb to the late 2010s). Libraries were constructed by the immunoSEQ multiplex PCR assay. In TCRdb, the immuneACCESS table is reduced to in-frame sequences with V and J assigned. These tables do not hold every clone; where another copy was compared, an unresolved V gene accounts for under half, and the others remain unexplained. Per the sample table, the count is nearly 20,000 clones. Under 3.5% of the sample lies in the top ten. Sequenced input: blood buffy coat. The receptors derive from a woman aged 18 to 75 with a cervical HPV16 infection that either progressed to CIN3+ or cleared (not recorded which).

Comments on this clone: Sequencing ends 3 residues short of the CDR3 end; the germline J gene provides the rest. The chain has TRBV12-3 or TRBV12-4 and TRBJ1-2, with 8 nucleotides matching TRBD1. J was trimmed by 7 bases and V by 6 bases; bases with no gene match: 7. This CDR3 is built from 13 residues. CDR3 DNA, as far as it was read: TGTGCCAGCAGCTACAGACAGGGGACTGGC. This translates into CASSYRQGTG. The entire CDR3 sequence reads CASSYRQGTGYTF.

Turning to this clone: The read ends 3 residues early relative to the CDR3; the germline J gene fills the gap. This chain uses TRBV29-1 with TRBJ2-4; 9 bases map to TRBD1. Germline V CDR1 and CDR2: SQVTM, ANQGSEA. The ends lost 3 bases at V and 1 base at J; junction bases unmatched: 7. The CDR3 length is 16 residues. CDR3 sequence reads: CSVEGYRGLAKNIQYF. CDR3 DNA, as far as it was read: TGCAGCGTTGAGGGATACAGGGGGCTCGCCAAAAACATT. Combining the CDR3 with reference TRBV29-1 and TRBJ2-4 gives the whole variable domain SAVISQKPSRDICQRGTSLTIQCQVDSQVTMMFWYRQQPGQSLTLIATANQGSEATYESGFVIDKFPISRPNLTFSTLTVSNMSPEDSSIYLCSVEGYRGLAKNIQYFGAGTRLSVL.

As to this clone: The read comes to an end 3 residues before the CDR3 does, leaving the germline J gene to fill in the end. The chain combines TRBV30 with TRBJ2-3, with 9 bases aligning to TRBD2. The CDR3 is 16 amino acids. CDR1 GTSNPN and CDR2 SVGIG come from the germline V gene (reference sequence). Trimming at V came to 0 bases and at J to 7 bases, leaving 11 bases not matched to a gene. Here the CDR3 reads CAWSVRLAGQTYTQYF. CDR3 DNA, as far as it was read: TGTGCCTGGAGTGTACGGCTAGCGGGGCAGACATATACG.

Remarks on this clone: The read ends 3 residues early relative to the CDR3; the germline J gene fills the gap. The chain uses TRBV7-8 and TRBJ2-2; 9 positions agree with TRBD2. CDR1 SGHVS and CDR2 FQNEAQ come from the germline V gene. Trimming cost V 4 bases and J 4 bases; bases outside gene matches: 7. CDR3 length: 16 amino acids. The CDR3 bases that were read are TGTGCCAGCAGCTCACCAAGCGGGGGGACCACCGGGGAG. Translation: CASSSPSGGTTGE. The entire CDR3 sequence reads CASSSPSGGTTGELFF.

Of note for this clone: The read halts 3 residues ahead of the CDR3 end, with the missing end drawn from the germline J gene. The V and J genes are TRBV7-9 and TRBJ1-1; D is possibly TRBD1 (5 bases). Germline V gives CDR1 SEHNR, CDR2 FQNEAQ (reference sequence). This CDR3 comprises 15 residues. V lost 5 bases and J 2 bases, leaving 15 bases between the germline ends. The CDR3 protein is CASSLRGGINTEAFF. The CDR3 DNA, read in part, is TGTGCCAGCAGCCTCCGCGGGGGGATCAACACTGAA.

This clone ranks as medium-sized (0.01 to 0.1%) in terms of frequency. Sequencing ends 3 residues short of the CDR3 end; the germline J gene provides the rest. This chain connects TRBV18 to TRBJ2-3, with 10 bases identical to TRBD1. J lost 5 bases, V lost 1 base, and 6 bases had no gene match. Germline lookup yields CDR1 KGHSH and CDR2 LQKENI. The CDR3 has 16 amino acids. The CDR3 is CASSPRDRGHGDTQYF. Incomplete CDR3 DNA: TGTGCCAGCTCACCACGCGACAGGGGGCATGGAGATACG.

Partial CDR3 DNA: TGTGCCAGCAGCTCCGGAGGGGAGGGTTCACCC. Protein: CASSSGGEGSP. The full CDR3 reads CASSSGGEGSPLHF. V gene TRBV11-2 combines with J gene TRBJ1-6; D is possibly TRBD1 (5 bases). The read finishes 3 residues shy of the CDR3 end, and the germline J gene is used to complete it. Trimming took off 4 bases at V and 9 bases at J, with 13 bases between the two ends. CDR1 and CDR2 from the germline V gene are SGHAT and FQNNGV. This CDR3 is built from 14 residues.

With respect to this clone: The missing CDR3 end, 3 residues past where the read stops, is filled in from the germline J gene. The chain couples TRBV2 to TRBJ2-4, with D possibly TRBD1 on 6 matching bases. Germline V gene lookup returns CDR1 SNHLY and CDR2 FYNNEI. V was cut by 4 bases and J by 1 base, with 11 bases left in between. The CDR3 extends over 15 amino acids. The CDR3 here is CASSGNTGAKNIQYF. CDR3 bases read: TGTGCCAGCAGTGGTAATACAGGGGCCAAAAACATT.

CDR3 sequence reads: CASSLYRSREQYF. Incomplete CDR3 DNA: TGTGCCAGCAGCTTGTACAGGTCTCGCGAG. The rearrangement uses TRBV5-6 and TRBJ2-7, with a possible D match to TRBD1 (5 bases). The read ends 3 residues early relative to the CDR3; the germline J gene fills the gap. The CDR3 totals 13 residues. Trimming took off 1 base at V and 6 bases at J, with 11 bases between the two ends. CDR1 and CDR2 from the germline V gene are SGHDT and YYEEEE.

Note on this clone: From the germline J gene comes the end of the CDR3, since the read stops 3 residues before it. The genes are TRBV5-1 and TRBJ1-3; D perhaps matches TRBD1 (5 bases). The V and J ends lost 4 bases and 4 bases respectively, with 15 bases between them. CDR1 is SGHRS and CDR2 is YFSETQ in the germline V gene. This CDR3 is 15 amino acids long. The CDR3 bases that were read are TGCGCCAGCAGCCCAGACAGTCTAATGGGAAACACC. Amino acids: CASSPDSLMGNT. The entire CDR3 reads CASSPDSLMGNTIYF.

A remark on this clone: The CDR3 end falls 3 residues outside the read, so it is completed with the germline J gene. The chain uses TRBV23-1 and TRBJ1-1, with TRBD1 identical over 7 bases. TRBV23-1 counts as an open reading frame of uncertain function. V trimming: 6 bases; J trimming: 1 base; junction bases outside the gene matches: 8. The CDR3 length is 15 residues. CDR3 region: CASRPQTGRNTEAFF. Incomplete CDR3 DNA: TGCGCCAGCAGGCCACAGACAGGGAGGAACACTGAA.

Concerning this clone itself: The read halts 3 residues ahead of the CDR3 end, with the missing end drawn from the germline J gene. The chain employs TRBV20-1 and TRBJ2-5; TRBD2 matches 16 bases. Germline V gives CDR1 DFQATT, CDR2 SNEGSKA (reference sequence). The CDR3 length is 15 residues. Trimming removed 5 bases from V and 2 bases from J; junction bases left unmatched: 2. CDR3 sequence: CSARGLAGGQETQYF. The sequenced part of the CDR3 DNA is TGCAGTGCTCGGGGACTAGCGGGGGGGCAAGAGACC.

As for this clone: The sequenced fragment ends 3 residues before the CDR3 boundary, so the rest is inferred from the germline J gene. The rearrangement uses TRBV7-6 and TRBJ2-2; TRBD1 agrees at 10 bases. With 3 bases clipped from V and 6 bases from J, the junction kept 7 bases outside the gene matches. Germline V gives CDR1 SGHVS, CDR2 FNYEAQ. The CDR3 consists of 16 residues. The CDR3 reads CASSFLDRGRAGELFF. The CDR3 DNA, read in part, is TGTGCCAGCAGCTTCCTCGACAGGGGGCGGGCCGGGGAG.

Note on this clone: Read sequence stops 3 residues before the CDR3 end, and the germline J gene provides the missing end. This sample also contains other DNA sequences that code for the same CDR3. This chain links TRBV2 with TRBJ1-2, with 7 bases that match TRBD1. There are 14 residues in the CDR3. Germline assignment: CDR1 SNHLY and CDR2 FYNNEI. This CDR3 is CASRKRTGLEGYTF. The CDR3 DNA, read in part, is TGTGCCAGCAGAAAACGGACAGGTCTTGAAGGC.

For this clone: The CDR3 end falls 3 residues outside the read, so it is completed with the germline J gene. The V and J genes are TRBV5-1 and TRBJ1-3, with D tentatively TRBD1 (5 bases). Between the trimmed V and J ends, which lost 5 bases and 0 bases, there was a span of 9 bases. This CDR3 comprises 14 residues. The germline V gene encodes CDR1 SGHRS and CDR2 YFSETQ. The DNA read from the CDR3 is TGCGCCAGCAGATCGAGGGGCTCTGGAAACACC. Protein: CASRSRGSGNT. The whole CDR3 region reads CASRSRGSGNTIYF.

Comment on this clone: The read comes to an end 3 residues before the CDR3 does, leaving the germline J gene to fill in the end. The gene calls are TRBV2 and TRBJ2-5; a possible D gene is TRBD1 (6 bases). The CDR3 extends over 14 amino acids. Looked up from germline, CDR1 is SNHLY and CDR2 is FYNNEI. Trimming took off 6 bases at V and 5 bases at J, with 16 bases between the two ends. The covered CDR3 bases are TGTGCCAGCAGGGCGGTTGGGGGCGCGGAGACC. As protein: CASRAVGGAET. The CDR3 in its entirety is CASRAVGGAETQYF.

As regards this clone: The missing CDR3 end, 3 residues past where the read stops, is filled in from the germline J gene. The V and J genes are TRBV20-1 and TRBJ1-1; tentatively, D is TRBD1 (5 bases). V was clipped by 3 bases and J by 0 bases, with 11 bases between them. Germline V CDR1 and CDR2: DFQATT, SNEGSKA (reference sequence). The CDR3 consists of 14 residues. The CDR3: CSARPGLMNTEAFF. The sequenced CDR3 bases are TGCAGTGCTAGGCCGGGACTCATGAACACTGAA.

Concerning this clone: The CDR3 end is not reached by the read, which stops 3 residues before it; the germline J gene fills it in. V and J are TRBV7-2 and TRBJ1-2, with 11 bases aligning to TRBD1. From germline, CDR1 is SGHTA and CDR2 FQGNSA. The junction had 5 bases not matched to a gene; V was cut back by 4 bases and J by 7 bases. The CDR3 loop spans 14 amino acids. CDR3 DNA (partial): TGTGCCAGCAGCTACCTCGGGACAGGGGGTGGC. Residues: CASSYLGTGGG. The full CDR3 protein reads CASSYLGTGGGYTF.

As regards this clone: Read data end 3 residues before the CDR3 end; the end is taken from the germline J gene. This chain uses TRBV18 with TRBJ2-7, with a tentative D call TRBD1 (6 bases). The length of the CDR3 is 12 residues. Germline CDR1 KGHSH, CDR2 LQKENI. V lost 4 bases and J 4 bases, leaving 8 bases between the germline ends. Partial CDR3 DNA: TGTGCCAGCTCACAGGGGGAGTACGAG. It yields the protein CASSQGEYE. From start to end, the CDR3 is CASSQGEYEQYF.

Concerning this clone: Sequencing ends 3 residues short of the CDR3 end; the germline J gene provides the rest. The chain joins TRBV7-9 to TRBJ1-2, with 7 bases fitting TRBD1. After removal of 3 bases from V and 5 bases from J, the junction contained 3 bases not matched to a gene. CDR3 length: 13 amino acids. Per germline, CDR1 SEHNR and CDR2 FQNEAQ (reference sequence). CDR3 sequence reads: CASSFPGGYGYTF. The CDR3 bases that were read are TGTGCCAGCAGCTTCCCAGGGGGGTATGGC.